The 2 T cell receptor beta chains given below trace back to one sample, sequenced in a study of post-analysis software for immune sequencing data. Their antigens remain unidentified. Findings of the study overall: Included in a set of about five TRBV segments more frequent in patients than controls were TRBV5-6, TRBV5-1 and TRBV20-1.

Researchers reported that TCR beta cDNA libraries carried unique molecular identifiers. TCRdb used MiXCR to reprocess the PCR reads, holding one entry per CDR3 protein. This sample has about 430,000 distinct CDR3 sequences, with roughly 38% found just once. Sequencing was performed on blood. Receptors originate from a girl under 10 years old with multiple sclerosis.

This clonotype was found many times. This sequence joins TRBV7-2 and TRBJ2-7; 9 bases agree with TRBD2. Trimming cost V 5 bases and J 2 bases; bases outside gene matches: 7. The germline V gene has CDR1 SGHTA and CDR2 FQGNSA. The CDR3 covers 15 residues. The CDR3 here is CASSLLAGQTYEQYF. In nucleotides, the CDR3 is TGTGCCAGCAGCCTCCTAGCGGGGCAAACCTACGAGCAGTACTTC.

As concerns this clonotype: Germline and junction disagree at one end, which may indicate a read error. This sequence joins TRBV5-6 and TRBJ2-3, with D tentatively TRBD2 (6 bases). CDR1 SGHDT and CDR2 YYEEEE come from the germline V gene. CDR3 length: 14 residues. CDR3 bases: TGTGCCGGCAGCACAACGGGAGTCGCAGATACGCAGTATTTT. It yields the protein CAGSTTGVADTQYF. Based on the CDR3 plus reference TRBV5-6 and TRBJ2-3, the full variable domain is DAGVTQSPTHLIKTRGQQVTLRCSPKSGHDTVSWYQQALGQGPQFIFQYYEEEERQRGNFPDRFSGHQFPNYSSELNVNALLLGDSALYLCAGSTTGVADTQYFGPGTRLTVL.